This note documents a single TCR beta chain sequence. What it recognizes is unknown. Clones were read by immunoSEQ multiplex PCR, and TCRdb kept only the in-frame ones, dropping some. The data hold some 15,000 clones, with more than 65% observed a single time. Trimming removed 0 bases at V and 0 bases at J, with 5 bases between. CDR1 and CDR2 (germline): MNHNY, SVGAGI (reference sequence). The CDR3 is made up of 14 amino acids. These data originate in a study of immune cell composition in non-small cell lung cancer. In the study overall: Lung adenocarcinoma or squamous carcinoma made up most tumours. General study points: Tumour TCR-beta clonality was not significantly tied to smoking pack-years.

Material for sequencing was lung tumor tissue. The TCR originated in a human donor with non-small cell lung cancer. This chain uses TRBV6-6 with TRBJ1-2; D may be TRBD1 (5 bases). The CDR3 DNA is TGTGCCAGCAGTTACTCGGACACTAACTATGGCTACACCTTC. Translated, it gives CASSYSDTNYGYTF.